This TCR beta chain was observed in a study of CD8+ T cells in alopecia areata. Whole-study results and caveats: Relative to normal scalp, lesional scalp, especially alopecia totalis/universalis, showed higher clonality.

Regarding this clone: Its antigen is not known.

Sequencing used cDNA as its template, made by extracting RNA and reverse transcribing it. Libraries were prepared by immunoSEQ multiplex PCR; TCRdb keeps only in-frame clonotypes and omits some of them. The sample lists 140,000 to 150,000 clones, over 80% occurring once. Researchers gathered lesional scalp punch biopsies and peripheral blood from patients with alopecia areata. Both CD4+ and CD8+ T cells were separated by sorting PBMCs. This clonotype originated in a human donor with alopecia areata. The sample was CD8+ T cells sorted from blood, taken at week 0.

CDR3 sequence reads: CASATRTGGDDTQYF. CDR3 DNA: TGTGCCAGCGCGACCCGGACAGGGGGGGATGATACGCAGTATTTT. V is TRBV6-4 and J is TRBJ2-3; 10 bases are shared with TRBD1. Germline V gene lookup returns CDR1 MRHNA and CDR2 SNTAGT. CDR3 length: 15 amino acids. With V trimmed by 8 bases and J by 6 bases, 11 bases remained unmatched.